Reported below is one T cell receptor (beta chain). The data were produced by immunoSEQ multiplex PCR, yet TCRdb's version contains in-frame clones alone and is incomplete. The sample carries 350,000 or so clones, roughly 89% recorded once. These data come from a study of blood T cell repertoires in COVID-19. Looking at the study overall: Some COVID-19 samples were acute and others convalescent; all came from the United States, Italy and Spain. Sources were T cells, B-cell-depleted T cells, or PBMCs; the material itself was cDNA or gDNA.

The germline V and J ends were trimmed by 4 bases and 2 bases, with 11 bases remaining between them. Germline CDR1 is LGHDT and CDR2 is YNNKEL (reference sequence). The CDR3 is 15 amino acids. The source of this sequence is a woman in her sixties with COVID-19, enrolled during active disease. Input material: peripheral blood. The chain links TRBV3-1 (or the pseudogene TRBV3-2) to TRBJ2-2; D may be TRBD1 (6 bases). The CDR3: CASSLGQSNTGELFF. As DNA, the CDR3 is TGTGCCAGCAGCCTAGGACAGTCTAACACCGGGGAGCTGTTTTTT.